This entry is about one T cell receptor (beta chain). Its antigen is currently not known. Base-call qualities are not available, and no considerably larger clone is one nucleotide away. Enrolling through a virtual design, the prospective study's participants ranged in age from roughly 18 to 89 years and lived across about two dozen United States geographic areas. Cohort assignment in the prospective study relied on participant-reported clinical history from a screening survey and a study questionnaire. A participant counted as exposed if, within 2 weeks of entering the study, that participant had been in contact with someone who had a PCR-confirmed or clinician-diagnosed COVID-19 case. In the prospective study, mobile phlebotomists collected whole blood, serum and a nasopharyngeal or oropharyngeal swab from each participant. Participants in the prospective study had the option to provide additional blood draws and questionnaires over a roughly 2-month period. Before DNA extraction, prospective study blood samples were shipped either frozen or at room temperature.

The immunoSEQ Assay, a bias-controlled multiplex PCR, was used to amplify TCRbeta CDR3 regions from genomic DNA. On the authors' methods: Nucleated cell counts per sample were estimated from amplification of reference gene primers within the assay. To quantify the absolute abundance of each unique TCRbeta CDR3 rearrangement, sequence reads were collapsed and filtered. For each sample, productive Simpson clonality was calculated by taking the square root of Simpson's diversity index across productive rearrangements. Drawn from immuneACCESS, this table holds only the in-frame rearrangements with V and J called that TCRdb kept. Clones are partly lost; checked studies trace under half to an unresolved V gene and leave the rest unexplained. D and trimming were read from the DNA, whereas the V and J calls and clone size are those reported in that table. Across this sample there are 350,000 or so clones, with 88% seen only once. The ten largest make up 0.95% to 1.1% of the sample.

These data originate in a study of blood T cell repertoires in COVID-19 (dated by TCRdb to the early 2020s). Notes on the research overall: Samples covering the acute and convalescent phases of COVID-19 were provided by collaborators in the United States, Italy and Spain. The prospective study material was composed of cDNA or gDNA derived from T cells, B-cell-depleted T cells, or PBMCs. Subjects who had been exposed to COVID-19, were actively infected with it, or had recovered from it provided the deeply sampled blood TCRbeta repertoires that made up the dataset. The repertoires were released in a freely available public database intended as a resource for research on the immune response to SARS-CoV-2. Samples came from the ongoing ImmuneRACE study (first 160 participants) plus 1,254 subjects from 6 global collaborators. Sample metadata almost always included a de-identified subject ID, COVID-19 status, age in years and sex. HLA class I and class II types, where available, came from metadata supplied by the sample provider rather than from assay-based typing. Points the paper makes about the study in general: Clinical and demographic metadata were provided uncurated, with the amount varying by source and participant.

The germline V gene supplies CDR1 SGDLS and CDR2 YYNGEE. The CDR3 runs 15 residues from the cysteine to the phenylalanine. Here the CDR3 DNA is all that survives: 45 bases in frame from base 1. V has 2 bases trimmed and J has 4 bases trimmed; junction bases matching no gene number 7. This TCR was recovered from a woman under 40 who had been exposed to COVID-19. Source material: PBMCs or T cells enriched from blood (not recorded which). Here the chain combines TRBV9 and TRBJ2-3; the junction holds 7 bases that match TRBD2. The DNA sequence is TGTGCCAGCAGCGTGAGGGCGGGAGCACCAGATACGCAGTATTTT. It encodes CASSVRAGAPDTQYF. Reference TRBV9 and TRBJ2-3 genes cover what lies past the CDR3, so the full variable domain is DSGVTQTPKHLITATGQRVTLRCSPRSGDLSVYWYQQSLDQGLQFLIQYYNGEERAKGNILERFSAQQFPDLHSELNLSSLELGDSALYFCASSVRAGAPDTQYFGPGTRLTVL.